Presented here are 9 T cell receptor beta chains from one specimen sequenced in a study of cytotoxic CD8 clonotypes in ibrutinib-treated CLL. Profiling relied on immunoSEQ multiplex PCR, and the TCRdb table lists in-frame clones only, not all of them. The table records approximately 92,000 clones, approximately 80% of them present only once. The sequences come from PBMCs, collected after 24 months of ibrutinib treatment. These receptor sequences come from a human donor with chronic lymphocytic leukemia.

The CDR3 protein is CSVGGRSTDTQYF. The DNA of the CDR3 is TGCAGCGTTGGGGGCCGGAGCACAGATACGCAGTATTTT. The chain has TRBV29-1 and TRBJ2-3, with D possibly matching TRBD1 (5 bases). Germline-derived CDR1 and CDR2 are SQVTM and ANQGSEA. This CDR3 spans 13 amino acids. V was shortened by 4 bases and J by 0 bases, with 8 bases between the two germline ends.

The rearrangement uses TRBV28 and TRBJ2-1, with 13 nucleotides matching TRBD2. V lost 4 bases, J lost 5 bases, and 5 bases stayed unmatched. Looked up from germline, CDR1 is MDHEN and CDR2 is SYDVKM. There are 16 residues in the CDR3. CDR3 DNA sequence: TGTGCCAGCAGTTCAAGGACTAGCGGGAGAAACAATGAGCAGTTCTTC. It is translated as CASSSRTSGRNNEQFF.

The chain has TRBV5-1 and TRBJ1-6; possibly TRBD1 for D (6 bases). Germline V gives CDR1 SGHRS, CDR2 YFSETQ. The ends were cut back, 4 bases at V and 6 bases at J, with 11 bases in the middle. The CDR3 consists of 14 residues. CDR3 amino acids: CASSVTGANSPLHF. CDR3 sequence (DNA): TGCGCCAGCAGCGTGACAGGAGCTAATTCACCCCTCCACTTT.

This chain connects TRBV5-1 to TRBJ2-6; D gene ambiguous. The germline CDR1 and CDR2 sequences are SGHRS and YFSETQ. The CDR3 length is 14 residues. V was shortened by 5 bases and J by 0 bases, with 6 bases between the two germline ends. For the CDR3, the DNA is TGCGCCAGCAGAACGGGCTCTGGGGCCAACGTCCTGACTTTC. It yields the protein CASRTGSGANVLTF.

In DNA form, the CDR3 reads TGTGCCAGCACCCGGTCCCCCTCGGCAGATACGCAGTATTTT. This sequence encodes CASTRSPSADTQYF. This chain links TRBV27 with TRBJ2-3, with D unclear. The CDR3 totals 14 residues. Germline V CDR1 and CDR2: MNHEY, SMNVEV (reference sequence). Between the trimmed V and J ends, which lost 7 bases and 4 bases, there was a span of 15 bases.

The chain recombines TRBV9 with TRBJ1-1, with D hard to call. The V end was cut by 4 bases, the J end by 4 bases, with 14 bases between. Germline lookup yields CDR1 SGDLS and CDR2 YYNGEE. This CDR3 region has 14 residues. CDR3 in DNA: TGTGCCAGCAGCCCGAGGCCAGTCCCCACTGAAGCTTTCTTT. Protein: CASSPRPVPTEAFF. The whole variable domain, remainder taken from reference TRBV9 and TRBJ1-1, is DSGVTQTPKHLITATGQRVTLRCSPRSGDLSVYWYQQSLDQGLQFLIQYYNGEERAKGNILERFSAQQFPDLHSELNLSSLELGDSALYFCASSPRPVPTEAFFGQGTRLTVV.

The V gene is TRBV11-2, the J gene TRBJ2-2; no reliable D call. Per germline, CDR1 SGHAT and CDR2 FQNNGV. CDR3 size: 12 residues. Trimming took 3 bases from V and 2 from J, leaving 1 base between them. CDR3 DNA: TGTGCCAGCAGCTTTAACACCGGGGAGCTGTTTTTT. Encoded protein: CASSFNTGELFF.

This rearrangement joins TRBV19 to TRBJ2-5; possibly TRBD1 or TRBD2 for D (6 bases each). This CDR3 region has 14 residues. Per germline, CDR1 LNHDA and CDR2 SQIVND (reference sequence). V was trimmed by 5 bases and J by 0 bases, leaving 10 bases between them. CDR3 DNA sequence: TGTGCCAGTAGTGAAGGGGGGTACCAAGAGACCCAGTACTTC. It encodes CASSEGGYQETQYF. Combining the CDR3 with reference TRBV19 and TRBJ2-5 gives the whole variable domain DGGITQSPKYLFRKEGQNVTLSCEQNLNHDAMYWYRQDPGQGLRLIYYSQIVNDFQKGDIAEGYSVSREKKESFPLTVTSAQKNPTAFYLCASSEGGYQETQYFGPGTRLLVL.

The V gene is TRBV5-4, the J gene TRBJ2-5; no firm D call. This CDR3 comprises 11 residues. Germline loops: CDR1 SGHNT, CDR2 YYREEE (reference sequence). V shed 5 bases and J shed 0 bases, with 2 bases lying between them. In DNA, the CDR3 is TGTGCCAGCAGATACCAAGAGACCCAGTACTTC. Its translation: CASRYQETQYF.